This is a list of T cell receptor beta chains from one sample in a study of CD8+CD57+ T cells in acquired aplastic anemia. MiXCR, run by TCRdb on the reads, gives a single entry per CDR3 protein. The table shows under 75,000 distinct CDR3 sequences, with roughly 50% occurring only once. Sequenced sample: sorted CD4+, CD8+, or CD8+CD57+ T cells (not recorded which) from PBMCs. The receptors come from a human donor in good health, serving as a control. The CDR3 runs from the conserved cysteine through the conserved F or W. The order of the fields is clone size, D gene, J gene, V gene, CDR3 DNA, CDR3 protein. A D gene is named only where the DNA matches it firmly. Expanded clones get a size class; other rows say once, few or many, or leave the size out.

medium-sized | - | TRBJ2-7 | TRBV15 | TGTGCCACCAGAGGTGAGGGGTACGAGCAGTACTTC | CATRGEGYEQYF
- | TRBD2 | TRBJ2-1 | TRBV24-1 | TGTGCCACCAGTGACCGACTAGCGGGAGACAATGAGCAGTTCTTC | CATSDRLAGDNEQFF
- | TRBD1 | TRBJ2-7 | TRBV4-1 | TGCGCCAGCAGCCAAGATTATCCGGGACAGGGGGCTTACGAGCAGTACTTC | CASSQDYPGQGAYEQYF
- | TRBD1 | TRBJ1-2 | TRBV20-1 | TGCAGTGCTCCCACAGGGGGGGGCTACACCTTC | CSAPTGGGYTF
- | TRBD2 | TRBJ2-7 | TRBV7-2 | TGTGCCAGCAGCTTAGCACTCACTAGCGGTAGCTCCTACGAGCAGTACTTC | CASSLALTSGSSYEQYF
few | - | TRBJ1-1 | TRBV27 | TGTGCCAGCAGGTCGCACAGATTCGGGGTCTCGAACACTGAAGCTTTCTTT | CASRSHRFGVSNTEAFF
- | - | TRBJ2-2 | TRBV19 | TGTGCCAGTCGATTGCATTCCGGGGAGCTGTTTTTT | CASRLHSGELFF
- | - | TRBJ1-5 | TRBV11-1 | TGTGCCAGCAGCTTACGGTCAGGGGACGATCGGCCCCAGCATTTT | CASSLRSGDDRPQHF
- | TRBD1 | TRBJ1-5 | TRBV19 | TGTGCCAGCAGCCAAGAAACAGGGGGCAATCAGCCCCAGCATTTT | CASSQETGGNQPQHF
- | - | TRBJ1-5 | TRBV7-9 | TGTGCCAGCAGCACATCATACAATCAGCCCCAGCATTTT | CASSTSYNQPQHF
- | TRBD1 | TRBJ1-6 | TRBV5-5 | TGTGCCAGCAGCTTTTCCGGGACAGGGAACTATTCACCCCTCCACTTT | CASSFSGTGNYSPLHF
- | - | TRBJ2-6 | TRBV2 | TGTGCCAGCAGTGGGGTGAGAACTGGGGCCAACGTCCTGACTTTC | CASSGVRTGANVLTF
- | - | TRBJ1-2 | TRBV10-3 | TGTGCCATCAGTGAACCGGCACGGGCGTTGGCCTACACCTTC | CAISEPARALAYTF
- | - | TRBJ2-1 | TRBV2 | TGTGCCAGCCCCCGGGACTCCTGCAATGAGCAGCTCTTC | CASPRDSCNEQLF
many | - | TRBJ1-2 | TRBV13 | TGTGCCAGCAGCTTAGGATTCGGCCAGGAATCTAACTATGGCTACACCTTC | CASSLGFGQESNYGYTF
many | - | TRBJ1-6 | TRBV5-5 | TGTGCCAGCAGCTTGGAGGGCCCCTCCTATAATTCACCCCTCCACTTT | CASSLEGPSYNSPLHF